This TCR beta chain appears in the sequencing data of a study of blood T cell repertoires in COVID-19. Overall study: T cells, B-cell-depleted T cells, or PBMCs supplied cDNA or gDNA.

With 4 bases clipped from V and 6 bases from J, the junction kept 5 bases outside the gene matches. CDR1 and CDR2 (germline): SGHNT, YYREEE (reference sequence). This CDR3 has 14 residues. All enrollees were roughly 18 to 90 years old and from about 24 US areas. Clinical histories supplied by participants themselves formed the basis of cohort assignment. Original handling: From reference gene primer amplification, estimates of nucleated cell counts were derived. The repertoire was sequenced with immunoSEQ multiplex PCR; TCRdb's copy has only in-frame clones and lacks some. Clone size and the V and J calls come from that table; the DNA yielded D and trimming. This repertoire shows hundreds of thousands of clones, roughly 87% found once; its top ten account for roughly 1.9%.

Sequencing input: PBMCs or T cells enriched from blood (not recorded which). The V and J genes are TRBV5-4 and TRBJ1-1; 11 bases map to TRBD1. This clonotype originated in a woman younger than 35 with acute COVID-19. CDR3 DNA: TGTGCCAGCAGCGGGGACAGGGGGGTGGCTGAAGCTTTCTTT. It is translated as CASSGDRGVAEAFF. Using reference TRBV5-4 and TRBJ1-1 for the parts outside the CDR3, the full variable domain is ETGVTQSPTHLIKTRGQQVTLRCSSQSGHNTVSWYQQALGQGPQFIFQYYREEENGRGNFPPRFSGLQFPNYSSELNVNALELDDSALYLCASSGDRGVAEAFFGQGTRLTVV.